This TCR beta chain is drawn from a study of response to subunit inactivated influenza vaccine. Study results and caveats: Only a handful of new T cells, the authors suggested, are recruited with each seasonal influenza vaccination.

TCRdb re-analysed the RT-PCR reads in MiXCR, keeping a single row per CDR3 protein. The sample lists hundreds of thousands of distinct CDR3 sequences, over 10% occurring once. This clonotype was detected a few times. Its antigen is unknown. CDR3 size: 14 residues. V was cut by 5 bases and J by 4 bases, with 9 bases left in between. This sample comprised PBMCs from blood, obtained about 6 weeks after vaccination. J is TRBJ1-6 and V is TRBV12-3 or TRBV12-4; no definite D call. This TCR was sampled from a man aged 50-60 years who received an inactivated influenza vaccine. Written as DNA, the CDR3 is TGTGCCAGCAGTCCCGACACGTATAATTCACCCCTCCACTTT. Protein: CASSPDTYNSPLHF.